This T cell receptor beta chain was captured in a study of blood T cell repertoires in COVID-19. Whole-study context: Acute and convalescent COVID-19 specimens originated in the United States, Italy and Spain. PBMCs, B-cell-depleted T cells, or T cells provided the cDNA or gDNA that made up the material.

As handled by the study authors: Nucleated cell number was recorded as an estimate derived from reference gene primer amplification. The repertoire was sequenced with immunoSEQ multiplex PCR; TCRdb's copy has only in-frame clones and lacks some. V and J calls and clone size come straight from that table; D and trimming were deduced from the DNA. The sample records 150,000 to 170,000 clones, nearly 80% being singletons. This CDR3 comprises 13 residues. V shed 6 bases and J shed 8 bases, with 14 bases lying between them. Germline V gene lookup returns CDR1 MNHEY and CDR2 SVGAGI. This chain links TRBV6-5 with TRBJ2-1; D remains unclear. Sequencing used peripheral blood. The clonotype originates from a man older than 75 with acute or convalescent COVID-19. The CDR3 region has the DNA TGTGCCAGCAGATACCTCCGAGTCGATGAGCAGTTCTTC. It is translated as CASRYLRVDEQFF.